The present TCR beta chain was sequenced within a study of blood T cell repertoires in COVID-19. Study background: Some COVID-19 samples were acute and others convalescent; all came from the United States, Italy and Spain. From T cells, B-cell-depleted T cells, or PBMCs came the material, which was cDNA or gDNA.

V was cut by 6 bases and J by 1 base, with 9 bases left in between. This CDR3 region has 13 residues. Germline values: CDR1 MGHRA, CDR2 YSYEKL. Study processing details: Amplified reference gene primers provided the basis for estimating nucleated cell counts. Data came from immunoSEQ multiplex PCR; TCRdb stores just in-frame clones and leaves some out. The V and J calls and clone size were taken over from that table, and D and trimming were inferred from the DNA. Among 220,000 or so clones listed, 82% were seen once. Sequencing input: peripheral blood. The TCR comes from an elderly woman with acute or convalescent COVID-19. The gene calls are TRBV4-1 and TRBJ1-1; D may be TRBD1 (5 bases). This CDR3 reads CASSRQQNTEAFF. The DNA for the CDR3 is TGCGCCAGCAGTCGACAGCAGAACACTGAAGCTTTCTTT.